This is a list of T cell receptor beta chains from one sample in a study of blood T cell repertoires in COVID-19. Clones were read by immunoSEQ multiplex PCR, and TCRdb kept only the in-frame ones, dropping some. The data contain nearly 55,000 clones, approximately 80% of them singletons. The sequenced material came from peripheral blood. Receptors originate from a human donor with active or convalescent COVID-19. The donor label of this sample is uncertain. Both conserved end residues are part of each CDR3.

TRBJ2-7 | TRBV5-6 | CASSPGTGGFDEQYF
TRBJ1-1 | TRBV30 | CAWSVIAGRAEAFF
TRBJ1-1 | TRBV5-1 | CASSLSGQTAFF
TRBJ2-1 | TRBV19 | CASNRNPQSSNEQFF
TRBJ1-5 | TRBV5-4 | CASSLDGNQPQHF
TRBJ2-7 | TRBV16 | CASSQSGRTSGAYEQYF
TRBJ1-2 | TRBV29-1 | CSVWTGGADGYTF
TRBJ2-7 | TRBV6-1 | CASSEASRRLTYEQYF
TRBJ2-4 | TRBV7-8 | CASSSYGEAKNIQYF
TRBJ1-4 | TRBV5-1 | CASSFGQGGEKLFF
TRBJ1-6 | TRBV14 | CASSQDAAVGSPLHF
TRBJ1-1 | TRBV11-3 | CASSPDGLLNTEAFF
TRBJ1-5 | TRBV7-8 | CASSSTGGAHQPQHF
TRBJ1-2 | TRBV7-2 | CASSLGPGQNGYTF
TRBJ1-4 | TRBV7-8 | CASSLLTGGSNEKLFF
TRBJ1-1 | TRBV4-3 | CASSLRGSERAFF
TRBJ2-7 | TRBV3-1/TRBV3-2 | CASSHRRGGTYEQYF
TRBJ2-2 | TRBV29-1 | CSGAGGGVRLFF
TRBJ1-4 | TRBV11-2 | CASSWTGNNEKLFF
TRBJ1-2 | TRBV19 | CASSILRGRDGYTF
TRBJ2-1 | TRBV5-4 | CASSLSLTSVIHNEQFF
TRBJ2-5 | TRBV27 | CASSPAAPGKTQYF
TRBJ2-3 | TRBV15 | CATSREAGVQYF
TRBJ2-1 | TRBV30 | CAWNTGGGEQFF
TRBJ2-2 | TRBV27 | CASSQGSSNTGELFF
TRBJ2-7 | TRBV10-3 | CAISESTGTAYEQYF
TRBJ1-3 | TRBV5-4 | CASSFPGGGNTIYF
TRBJ2-5 | TRBV7-2 | CASSPTGTLETQYF
TRBJ1-5 | TRBV15 | CATSRVLRTGPNSNQPQHF
TRBJ2-1 | TRBV5-1 | CASSPDGRSSYNEQFF
TRBJ2-1 | TRBV6-1 | CASSEASGSYNEQFF
TRBJ2-4 | TRBV10-3 | CAISEPGKNIQYF
TRBJ2-3 | TRBV5-1 | CASSMGLAKTDTQYF
TRBJ2-1 | TRBV30 | CAWSPSGSEQFF
TRBJ2-2 | TRBV5-1 | CASTLLLAGGPGGGELFF
TRBJ1-1 | TRBV7-8 | CASSLRGYTEAFF
TRBJ2-7 | TRBV28 | CASIPGAGRGQYEQYF
TRBJ2-2 | TRBV12-3/TRBV12-4 | CATALLGTGELFF
TRBJ2-2 | TRBV13 | CASSFAVSNTGELFF
TRBJ1-2 | TRBV6-2/TRBV6-3 | CASSPLEGVHGYTF
TRBJ2-4 | TRBV11-3 | CASSRNAGNIQYF
TRBJ2-3 | TRBV7-7 | CASSLALSTDTQYF
TRBJ1-4 | TRBV28 | CASRHPLWEKLFF